The clone carrying this TCR beta chain was seen more than once but under ten times. The sort gate was single viable CD3+CD4+CD8-CD45RO+ cells for memory CD4+ T cells. After thawing, CD4+ T cells were positively selected. This entry is derived from a study of memory CD4+ T cells and cytomegalovirus serostatus. Trimming at V came to 9 bases and at J to 8 bases, leaving 16 bases not matched to a gene. In germline, CDR1 is SGHDT, CDR2 YYEEEE. This CDR3 spans 14 amino acids. TCRdb's table, derived via immunoSEQ multiplex PCR, lists solely in-frame clones and lacks some. The data hold about 40,000 clones, with 65% to 80% observed a single time.

Sequencing was carried out using memory CD4+ T cells from blood. The receptor was isolated from an adult in good health and CMV-seronegative. The chain is built from TRBV5-6 and TRBJ1-2; 7 bases are a match to TRBD1. CDR3 sequence (DNA): TGTGCCACAATGGACAGGACCGGGTTGAGGGGCTACACCTTC. It specifies CATMDRTGLRGYTF.